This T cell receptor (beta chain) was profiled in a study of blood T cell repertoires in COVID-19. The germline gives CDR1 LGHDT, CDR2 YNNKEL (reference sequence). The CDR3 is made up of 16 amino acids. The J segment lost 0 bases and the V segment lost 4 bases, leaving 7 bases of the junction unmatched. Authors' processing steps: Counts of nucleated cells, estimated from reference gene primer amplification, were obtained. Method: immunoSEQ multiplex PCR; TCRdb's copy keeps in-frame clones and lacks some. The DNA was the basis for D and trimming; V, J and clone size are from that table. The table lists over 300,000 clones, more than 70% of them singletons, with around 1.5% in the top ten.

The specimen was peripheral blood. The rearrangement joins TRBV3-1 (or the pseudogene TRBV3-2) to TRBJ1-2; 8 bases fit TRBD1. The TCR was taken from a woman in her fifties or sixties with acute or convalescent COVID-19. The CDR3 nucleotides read TGTGCCAGCAGCCCGACGGACAGGGTGACTAACTATGGCTACACCTTC. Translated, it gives CASSPTDRVTNYGYTF.